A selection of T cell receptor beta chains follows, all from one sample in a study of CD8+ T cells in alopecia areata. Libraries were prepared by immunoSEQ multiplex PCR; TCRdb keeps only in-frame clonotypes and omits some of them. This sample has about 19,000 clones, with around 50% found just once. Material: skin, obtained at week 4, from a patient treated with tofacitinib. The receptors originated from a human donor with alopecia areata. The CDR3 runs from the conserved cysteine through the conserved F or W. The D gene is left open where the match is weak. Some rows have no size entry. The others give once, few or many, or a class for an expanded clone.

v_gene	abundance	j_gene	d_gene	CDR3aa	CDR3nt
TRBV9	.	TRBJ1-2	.	CASSLPNAGEGYTF	TGTGCCAGCAGCTTACCCAATGCAGGGGAAGGCTACACCTTC
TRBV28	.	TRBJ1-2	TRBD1	CASSSGTGGGGYTF	TGTGCCAGCAGTTCAGGGACAGGGGGTGGTGGCTACACCTTC
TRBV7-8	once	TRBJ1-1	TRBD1	CASSATRGYAPFEAFF	TGTGCCAGCAGCGCAACCAGGGGGTACGCCCCCTTTGAAGCTTTCTTT
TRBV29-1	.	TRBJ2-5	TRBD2	CSVTIYRLAEETQYF	TGCAGCGTTACGATCTATAGACTAGCGGAAGAGACCCAGTACTTC
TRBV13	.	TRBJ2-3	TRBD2	CASSLKGLAGTSTDTQYF	TGTGCCAGCAGCTTAAAGGGACTAGCGGGGACTAGCACAGATACGCAGTATTTT
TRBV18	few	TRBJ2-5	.	CASSPKVAPETQYF	TGTGCCAGCTCCCCGAAAGTAGCCCCGGAGACCCAGTACTTC
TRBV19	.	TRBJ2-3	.	CASSIDGRFTDTQYF	TGTGCCAGTAGTATCGACGGTAGATTCACAGATACGCAGTATTTT
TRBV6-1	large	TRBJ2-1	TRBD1	CASSEAGTGVYNEQFF	TGTGCCAGCAGTGAAGCAGGAACAGGGGTCTACAATGAGCAGTTCTTC
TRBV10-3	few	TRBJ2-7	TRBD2	CATRGGGGTYEQYF	TGTGCCACCCGTGGCGGGGGGGGTACCTACGAGCAGTACTTC
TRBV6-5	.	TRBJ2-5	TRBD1	CASRDRVRMETQYF	TGTGCCAGCAGGGACAGGGTTCGGATGGAGACCCAGTACTTC
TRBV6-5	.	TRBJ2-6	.	CASSPGTGANVLTF	TGTGCCAGCAGTCCAGGGACCGGGGCCAACGTCCTGACTTTC
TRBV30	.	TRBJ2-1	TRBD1	CAWSVRDRQSSYNEQFF	TGTGCCTGGAGTGTACGGGACAGACAGAGCTCCTACAATGAGCAGTTCTTC
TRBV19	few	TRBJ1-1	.	CASSIGGSLTFTEAFF	TGTGCCAGTAGTATCGGGGGCAGTCTAACATTCACTGAAGCTTTCTTT
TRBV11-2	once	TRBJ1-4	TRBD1	CASSQGGATNEKLFF	TGTGCCAGCAGCCAAGGGGGCGCAACTAATGAAAAACTGTTTTTT
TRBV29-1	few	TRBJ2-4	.	CSVEVGDIQYF	TGCAGCGTTGAAGTGGGGGACATTCAGTACTTC
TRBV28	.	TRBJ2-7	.	CASSFPRRTEPIYEQYF	TGTGCCAGCAGTTTCCCCCGTCGCACGGAACCTATCTACGAGCAGTACTTC
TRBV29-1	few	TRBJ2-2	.	CSAIDRLNTGELFF	TGCAGCGCCATTGACAGACTGAACACCGGGGAGCTGTTTTTT
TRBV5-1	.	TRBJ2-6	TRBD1	CASSKGQALSGANVLTF	TGCGCCAGCAGCAAGGGACAGGCCCTCTCTGGGGCCAACGTCCTGACTTTC
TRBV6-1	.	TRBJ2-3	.	CAISAPTENTQYF	TGTGCCATCAGTGCCCCGACAGAGAATACGCAGTATTTT
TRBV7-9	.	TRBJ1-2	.	CASSLVMTAANYGYTF	TGTGCCAGCAGCTTAGTTATGACGGCTGCTAACTATGGCTACACCTTC
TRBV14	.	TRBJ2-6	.	CASVLPSVGRISGANVLTF	TGTGCCAGCGTCCTCCCTTCGGTGGGACGCATCTCTGGGGCCAACGTCCTGACTTTC
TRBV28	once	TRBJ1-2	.	CASIKSGANYGYTF	TGTGCCAGCATTAAATCGGGGGCTAACTATGGCTACACCTTC
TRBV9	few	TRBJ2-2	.	CASSVAPWAMGTGELFF	TGTGCCAGCAGCGTAGCTCCTTGGGCTATGGGGACCGGGGAGCTGTTTTTT
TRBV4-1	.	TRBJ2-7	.	CASSQPNLGGRYEQYF	TGCGCCAGCAGCCAGCCCAATTTGGGGGGCAGATACGAGCAGTACTTC
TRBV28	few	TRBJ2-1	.	CASSLRQEGRDEQFF	TGTGCCAGCAGTTTGAGACAGGAGGGCAGGGATGAGCAGTTCTTC
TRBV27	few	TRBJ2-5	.	CATRRGTGYGETQYF	TGTGCCACAAGGCGTGGAACGGGGTATGGGGAGACCCAGTACTTC